This T cell receptor beta chain was recovered during a study of human T cells and chemical hapten exposure. Unique molecular identifiers were attached to individual cDNA molecules within the library. TCRdb used MiXCR to reprocess the reads, holding one entry per CDR3 protein. Of about 120,000 distinct CDR3 sequences listed, about 7.7% were seen once; the top ten hold 1.2% to 1.5%. This clonotype was seen ten or more times. The junction differs from germline at one of its ends, possibly a read error. The template was total RNA from unfractionated whole blood. The receptor's source is a human donor in good health. Some clones in this sample may be carry-over from other donors' samples. The sample comprised whole blood.

The CDR3 nucleotides read TGTGCCAGCAGATTAGCGGGAGGCCCAGATACGCAGTATTTT. Amino acid sequence: CASRLAGGPDTQYF. The chain uses TRBV12-3 or TRBV12-4 and TRBJ2-3, with 10 nucleotides matching TRBD2. The CDR3 consists of 14 residues.